Listed here are 18 T cell receptor beta chains from one sample, sequenced in a study of blood T cell repertoires in COVID-19. Clones were sequenced by immunoSEQ multiplex PCR, and TCRdb holds only the in-frame ones, with some missing. The data contain under 200,000 clones, approximately 85% of them singletons. Sequenced material: PBMCs or T cells enriched from blood (not recorded which). These receptors were taken from a middle-aged man with acute COVID-19.

The chain couples TRBV6-2 or TRBV6-3 to TRBJ1-4; D may be TRBD1 (5 bases). This CDR3 is built from 15 residues. Between the trimmed V and J ends, which lost 3 bases and 5 bases, there was a span of 13 bases. Germline assignment: CDR1 MNHEY and CDR2 SVGEGT. CDR3 sequence reads: CASSYEDRENEKLFF. Here the CDR3 DNA reads TGTGCCAGCAGTTATGAAGACAGAGAAAATGAAAAACTGTTTTTT.

The rearrangement uses TRBV28 and TRBJ2-1; TRBD2 matches 16 bases. Germline V gene lookup returns CDR1 MDHEN and CDR2 SYDVKM. V lost 6 bases to trimming and J lost 8 bases; unmatched junction nucleotides: 10. The CDR3 spans 17 residues. The CDR3 protein is CASSPMGLAGGGYEQFF. The CDR3 nucleotides read TGTGCCAGCAGCCCCATGGGACTAGCGGGAGGGGGTTATGAGCAGTTCTTC.

This clone showed up just a few times. This chain connects TRBV7-9 to TRBJ1-5; TRBD1 matches 7 bases. With 5 bases clipped from V and 2 bases from J, the junction kept 15 bases outside the gene matches. The CDR3 contains 18 residues. Germline CDR1 SEHNR, CDR2 FQNEAQ (reference sequence). The DNA of the CDR3 is TGTGCCAGCAGCCCATACTCGACAGGGTCGGGGGGCAATCAGCCCCAGCATTTT. It codes for CASSPYSTGSGGNQPQHF.

The chain couples TRBV7-9 to TRBJ2-5, with 14 bases that match TRBD2. The CDR3 is 14 amino acids. CDR1 and CDR2 from the germline V gene are SEHNR and FQNEAQ (reference sequence). Unmatched junction bases numbered 6, after V lost 10 bases and J lost 5 bases. The CDR3 DNA sequence: TGTGCCAACTCCGGGACTAGCGGGAGTGAGACCCAGTACTTC. Its translation is CANSGTSGSETQYF. The entire variable domain, with the rest obtained from reference TRBV7-9 and TRBJ2-5, is as follows: DTGVSQNPRHKITKRGQNVTFRCDPISEHNRLYWYRQTLGQGPEFLTYFQNEAQLEKSRLLSDRFSAERPKGSFSTLEIQRTEQGDSAMYLCANSGTSGSETQYFGPGTRLLVL.

The chain has TRBV11-1 and TRBJ2-3; unclear D gene. CDR1 SGHAT and CDR2 FQDESV come from the germline V gene (reference sequence). V gave up 3 bases and J gave up 0 bases, with 13 bases separating them. The CDR3 loop spans 16 amino acids. The CDR3 loop reads CASSFLPATSTDTQYF. DNA for the CDR3: TGTGCCAGCAGCTTCCTTCCCGCAACTAGCACAGATACGCAGTATTTT.

The chain employs TRBV2 and TRBJ2-2; 10 nucleotides match TRBD1. CDR1 and CDR2 (germline): SNHLY, FYNNEI. CDR3 length: 15 amino acids. J lost 5 bases, V lost 5 bases, and 5 bases had no gene match. CDR3 protein: CASSWDRGGTGELFF. DNA of the CDR3: TGTGCCAGCAGTTGGGACAGGGGAGGAACCGGGGAGCTGTTTTTT.

This chain links TRBV9 with TRBJ2-1, with 13 bases matching TRBD2. The V and J ends lost 1 base and 10 bases, in that order; junction bases with no gene match: 5. The CDR3 spans 15 residues. Germline CDR1 and CDR2: SGDLS and YYNGEE. The DNA of the CDR3 is TGTGCCAGCAGCGTAACTAGCGGGAGGGCCGACGAGCAGTTCTTC. It codes for CASSVTSGRADEQFF.

The chain has TRBV5-6 and TRBJ2-7; the D gene is possibly TRBD2 (6 bases). The CDR3 consists of 13 residues. Germline CDR1 SGHDT, CDR2 YYEEEE. V was pared by 4 bases and J by 2 bases, with 10 bases between. In nucleotides, the CDR3 is TGTGCCAGCAGCATGGACTACCCCTACGAGCAGTACTTC. Its protein is CASSMDYPYEQYF. Using reference TRBV5-6 and TRBJ2-7 for the parts outside the CDR3, the full variable domain is DAGVTQSPTHLIKTRGQQVTLRCSPKSGHDTVSWYQQALGQGPQFIFQYYEEEERQRGNFPDRFSGHQFPNYSSELNVNALLLGDSALYLCASSMDYPYEQYFGPGTRLTVT.

As to this clone: The same CDR3 also results from other DNA sequences found in this sample. The chain links TRBV7-9 to TRBJ2-5; 9 bases fit TRBD2. The ends lost 8 bases at V and 3 bases at J; junction bases unmatched: 4. The V gene's germline CDR1 is SEHNR and CDR2 FQNEAQ (reference sequence). The CDR3 contains 13 residues. CDR3 amino acids: CASSVAGEETQYF. In DNA, the CDR3 is TGTGCCAGCTCGGTAGCGGGAGAAGAGACCCAGTACTTC.

The gene calls are TRBV3-1 (or the pseudogene TRBV3-2) and TRBJ2-3; D not resolved. This CDR3 is 14 amino acids long. Per germline, CDR1 LGHDT and CDR2 YNNKEL (reference sequence). The ends were cut back, 1 base at V and 4 bases at J, with 9 bases in the middle. In DNA form, the CDR3 reads TGTGCCAGCAGCCAAGGACCCCGGGCAGATACGCAGTATTTT. Its protein product is CASSQGPRADTQYF.

The chain combines TRBV5-1 with TRBJ2-7; the D is unclear. This CDR3 is built from 12 residues. The germline V and J ends were trimmed by 4 bases and 2 bases, with 7 bases remaining between them. Per germline, CDR1 SGHRS and CDR2 YFSETQ. The CDR3 nucleotides read TGCGCCAGCAGCCCACAGACCTACGAGCAGTACTTC. Translating gives CASSPQTYEQYF.

Of note for this clone: The same CDR3 also results from other DNA sequences found in this sample. The gene calls are TRBV27 and TRBJ2-1; no clear D gene. Looked up from germline, CDR1 is MNHEY and CDR2 is SMNVEV (reference sequence). Trimming left V 3 bases short and J 5 bases short, with 8 bases between. The length of the CDR3 is 13 residues. The CDR3 DNA is TGTGCCAGCAGTTTTCTAGGAGACAATGAGCAGTTCTTC. It is translated as CASSFLGDNEQFF.

This clone was seen once. This chain connects TRBV7-9 to TRBJ2-3; D is possibly TRBD2 (5 bases). The germline gives CDR1 SEHNR, CDR2 FQNEAQ (reference sequence). The CDR3 extends over 16 amino acids. V dropped 5 bases and J dropped 4 bases, with 19 bases sitting between them. As DNA, the CDR3 is TGTGCCAGCAGCCGAAATATGCTAGCAATTTCAGATACGCAGTATTTT. The encoded protein is CASSRNMLAISDTQYF.

This chain links TRBV18 with TRBJ1-2; D gene unclear. With 3 bases removed from V and 8 bases from J, the gap between germline ends came to 13 bases. The CDR3 has 13 residues. Germline CDR1 KGHSH, CDR2 LQKENI. The CDR3 loop reads CASSPVGVGGYTF. The CDR3 region has the DNA TGTGCCAGCTCACCCGTCGGGGTAGGAGGCTACACCTTC. Filled out from reference TRBV18 and TRBJ1-2, the complete variable domain reads NAGVMQNPRHLVRRRGQEARLRCSPMKGHSHVYWYRQLPEEGLKFMVYLQKENIIDESGMPKERFSAEFPKEGPSILRIQQVVRGDSAAYFCASSPVGVGGYTFGSGTRLTVV.

The gene calls are TRBV2 and TRBJ1-4, with D perhaps TRBD1 (5 bases). Between the trimmed V and J ends, which lost 6 bases and 4 bases, there was a span of 12 bases. CDR1 is SNHLY and CDR2 is FYNNEI in the germline V gene. The length of the CDR3 is 14 residues. The CDR3 nucleotides read TGTGCCAGCAGGCTAACAGGTTTTAATGAAAAACTGTTTTTT. Protein: CASRLTGFNEKLFF. The full variable domain, rest sourced from reference TRBV2 and TRBJ1-4, is EPEVTQTPSHQVTQMGQEVILRCVPISNHLYFYWYRQILGQKVEFLVSFYNNEISEKSEIFDDQFSVERPDGSNFTLKIRSTKLEDSAMYFCASRLTGFNEKLFFGSGTQLSVL.

Remarks on this clone: The sample contains more than one DNA sequence encoding this CDR3. The rearrangement links TRBV4-2 to TRBJ2-2, with D perhaps TRBD1 (5 bases). This CDR3 has 15 residues. V gave up 3 bases and J gave up 1 base, with 9 bases separating them. Germline CDR1 LGHNA, CDR2 YNFKEQ. Here the CDR3 DNA reads TGTGCCAGCAGCCAGCACGGACAGAACACCGGGGAGCTGTTTTTT. It specifies CASSQHGQNTGELFF.

The J gene is TRBJ2-1, the V gene TRBV6-1; D not resolved. The CDR3 covers 14 residues. Germline CDR1 and CDR2: MNHNS and SASEGT. Trimming pared 1 base from V and 7 bases from J, leaving 11 bases between. The DNA for the CDR3 is TGTGCCAGCAGTGAAGATAACGTGAGGAATGAGCAGTTCTTC. Protein sequence: CASSEDNVRNEQFF.

By sample share, this clone is medium-sized. In the same sample, other DNA sequences code for this CDR3. CDR3 sequence (DNA): TGTGCCAGCAGCTTAACAGGGGGTAGGGCCGGGGAGCTGTTTTTT. This encodes CASSLTGGRAGELFF. The rearrangement joins TRBV7-3 to TRBJ2-2; D possibly corresponds to TRBD1 (6 bases). CDR1 and CDR2 from the germline V gene are SGHTA and FQGTGA. Trimming shortened V by 0 bases and J by 6 bases, and 11 bases separated the two germline ends. The CDR3 contains 15 residues.